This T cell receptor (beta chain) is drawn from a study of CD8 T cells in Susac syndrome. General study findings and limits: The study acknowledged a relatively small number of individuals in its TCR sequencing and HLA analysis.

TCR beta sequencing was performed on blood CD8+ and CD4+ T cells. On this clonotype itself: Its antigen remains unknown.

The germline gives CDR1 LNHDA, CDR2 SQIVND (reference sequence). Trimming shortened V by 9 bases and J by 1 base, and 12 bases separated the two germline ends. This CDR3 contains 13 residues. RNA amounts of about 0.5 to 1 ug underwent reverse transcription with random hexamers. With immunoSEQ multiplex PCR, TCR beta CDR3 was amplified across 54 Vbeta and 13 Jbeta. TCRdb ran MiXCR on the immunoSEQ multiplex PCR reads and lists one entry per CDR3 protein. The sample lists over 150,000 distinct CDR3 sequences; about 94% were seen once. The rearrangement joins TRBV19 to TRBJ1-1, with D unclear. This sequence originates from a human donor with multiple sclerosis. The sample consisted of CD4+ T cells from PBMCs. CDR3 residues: CASRQKKNTEAFF. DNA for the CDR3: TGTGCCAGCCGGCAGAAAAAGAACACTGAAGCTTTCTTT.